This paragraph reports one T cell receptor beta chain. The target antigen is unknown. cDNA reverse transcribed from extracted RNA served as the sequencing template. Assay used: immunoSEQ multiplex PCR; TCRdb lists only in-frame clones, some missing. The table lists around 250,000 clones, under 70% of them singletons. Collection of lesional scalp punch biopsies and peripheral blood was performed in alopecia areata patients. These data are taken from a study of CD8+ T cells in alopecia areata. As for the study in general: Tofacitinib ran for 6 to 18 months before 6 months off drug. Findings of the study overall: Alopecia totalis/universalis scalp especially showed more expanded CD8+ clones than normal scalp. Among patients, TCR sharing was less clear than in mice, a difference possibly due in part to HLA diversity in the patient population.

Trimming removed 2 bases at V and 0 bases at J, with 8 bases between. This CDR3 has 14 amino acids. The germline V gene has CDR1 LGHNA and CDR2 YNFKEQ. This chain joins TRBV4-2 and TRBJ2-7; D may match TRBD1 or TRBD2 (5 bases each). This TCR was sampled from a human donor with alopecia areata. The sample here was CD4+ T cells sorted from blood, taken at week 0. The chain's CDR3 is CASSQRDLSYEQYF. In DNA, the CDR3 is TGTGCCAGCAGCCAACGGGACCTCTCCTACGAGCAGTACTTC.